The T cell receptor beta chain described here comes from a study of response to subunit inactivated influenza vaccine. The CDR3 runs to 13 residues. V was clipped by 7 bases and J by 5 bases, with 12 bases between them. Germline V gene sequence: CDR1 MNHEY, CDR2 SVGEGT. MiXCR was run by TCRdb on the RT-PCR reads, yielding one entry per CDR3 protein. The data contain 300,000 to 350,000 distinct CDR3 sequences, around a fifth of them singletons. This clonotype was detected a few times. Sequenced material: PBMCs from blood, taken less than 22 months after vaccination. The sequence was collected from a man aged 45 to 70 who received an inactivated influenza vaccine. This rearrangement joins TRBV6-2 or TRBV6-3 to TRBJ1-5; D possibly corresponds to TRBD1 (6 bases). The DNA for the CDR3 is TGTGCCAGCACCGATAGACAGGATCAGCCCCAGCATTTT. Its translation: CASTDRQDQPQHF.